A selection of T cell receptor beta chains follows, all from one sample in a study of T cells after posttransplantation cyclophosphamide. Some clones are missing from TCRdb's copy, which holds only in-frame ones; the method was immunoSEQ multiplex PCR. This sample has about 31,000 clones, with 75% to 95% found just once. The material sequenced was naive CD4+ T cells sorted from PBMCs. These receptors were collected from a woman aged 55-69 years in good health, CMV-negative, and a related stem cell transplant donor. CDR3s include the opening cysteine and the closing phenylalanine or tryptophan. The D gene is left open where the match is weak. Clone size, where shown, is once, few, many, or a class for clones that have expanded.

V gene: TRBV18; D gene: -; J gene: TRBJ1-2; clone size: -; CDR3 DNA: TGTGCCAGCTCATCGACAGAAAACTATGGCTACACCTTC; CDR3 protein: CASSSTENYGYTF
V gene: TRBV11-2; D gene: TRBD2; J gene: TRBJ2-2; clone size: -; CDR3 DNA: TGTGCCAGCAGCTTAAGAGCCGGGGGGGCAAACACCGGGGAGCTGTTTTTT; CDR3 protein: CASSLRAGGANTGELFF
V gene: TRBV6-1; D gene: TRBD1; J gene: TRBJ1-5; clone size: -; CDR3 DNA: TGTGCCAGCAGACTGGACAGGGGCAGTCAGCCCCAGCATTTT; CDR3 protein: CASRLDRGSQPQHF
V gene: TRBV6-5; D gene: TRBD1; J gene: TRBJ2-7; clone size: -; CDR3 DNA: TGTGCCAGCGGGCGCCGGGACAGGGGCCTCAACGAGCAGTACTTC; CDR3 protein: CASGRRDRGLNEQYF
V gene: TRBV4-3; D gene: -; J gene: TRBJ1-1; clone size: -; CDR3 DNA: TGCGCCAGCAGCCAAGGAGGGGGAGCAGCTTTCTTT; CDR3 protein: CASSQGGGAAFF
V gene: TRBV9; D gene: TRBD1; J gene: TRBJ1-3; clone size: -; CDR3 DNA: TGTGCCAGCAGCGAATCCGGACAGGGAGGAAACACCATATATTTT; CDR3 protein: CASSESGQGGNTIYF
V gene: TRBV13; D gene: -; J gene: TRBJ2-7; clone size: -; CDR3 DNA: TGTGCCAGCAGCCCCCTTCGACAGGACGAGCAGTACTTC; CDR3 protein: CASSPLRQDEQYF
V gene: TRBV7-9; D gene: TRBD2; J gene: TRBJ2-7; clone size: once; CDR3 DNA: TGTGCCAGCAGCTTCGGGACTAGCGGGTTATACGAGCAGTACTTC; CDR3 protein: CASSFGTSGLYEQYF
V gene: TRBV30; D gene: TRBD2; J gene: TRBJ2-7; clone size: -; CDR3 DNA: TGTGCCTGGACGGCTAGCGGAGGGTACGAGCAGTACTTC; CDR3 protein: CAWTASGGYEQYF
V gene: TRBV4-1; D gene: TRBD1; J gene: TRBJ2-3; clone size: once; CDR3 DNA: TGCGCCAGCAGCACACGGGACAGGGGGCGTCCAGATACGCAGTATTTT; CDR3 protein: CASSTRDRGRPDTQYF
V gene: TRBV14; D gene: TRBD1; J gene: TRBJ1-2; clone size: -; CDR3 DNA: TGTGCCAGCAGCCAAAACAGGGGAACCCATGGCTACACCTTC; CDR3 protein: CASSQNRGTHGYTF
V gene: TRBV5-4; D gene: -; J gene: TRBJ1-1; clone size: -; CDR3 DNA: TGTGCCAGCAGCTTGGGGGGGGGCGAGGGCACTGAAGCTTTCTTT; CDR3 protein: CASSLGGGEGTEAFF
V gene: TRBV19; D gene: TRBD2; J gene: TRBJ2-2; clone size: -; CDR3 DNA: TGTGCCAGTAGGATTGGGGGACTAGCCGGCACCGGGGAGCTGTTTTTT; CDR3 protein: CASRIGGLAGTGELFF
V gene: TRBV4-2; D gene: -; J gene: TRBJ2-3; clone size: -; CDR3 DNA: TGTGCCAGCAGCCAGCATCTCCCTGACAACGGAGGATTCGGTGATACGCAGTATTTT; CDR3 protein: CASSQHLPDNGGFGDTQYF
V gene: TRBV6-4; D gene: -; J gene: TRBJ1-1; clone size: -; CDR3 DNA: TGTGCCAGCAGTGAACCTCGGACAGCGTACACTGAAGCTTTCTTT; CDR3 protein: CASSEPRTAYTEAFF
V gene: TRBV7-9; D gene: -; J gene: TRBJ2-1; clone size: -; CDR3 DNA: TGTGCCAGCAGCTTAAGGTGGGAGGAGGGACATGAGCAGTTCTTC; CDR3 protein: CASSLRWEEGHEQFF
V gene: TRBV9; D gene: -; J gene: TRBJ2-5; clone size: -; CDR3 DNA: TGTGCCAGCAGCGTAGCCGGAGGGATTAAAGAGACCCAGTACTTC; CDR3 protein: CASSVAGGIKETQYF
V gene: TRBV11-2; D gene: -; J gene: TRBJ2-3; clone size: once; CDR3 DNA: TGTGCCAGCAGCTTACAGGGGGGTTGGGGCACAGATACGCAGTATTTT; CDR3 protein: CASSLQGGWGTDTQYF
V gene: TRBV6-5; D gene: TRBD1; J gene: TRBJ2-7; clone size: -; CDR3 DNA: TGTGCCAGCAGTTACCACGGGACAGCCTACGAGCAGTACTTC; CDR3 protein: CASSYHGTAYEQYF
V gene: TRBV4-3; D gene: -; J gene: TRBJ1-2; clone size: -; CDR3 DNA: TGCGCCAGCAGCCTACTTGGAGGGGCAGACTATGGCTACACCTTC; CDR3 protein: CASSLLGGADYGYTF
V gene: TRBV10-3; D gene: -; J gene: TRBJ2-1; clone size: once; CDR3 DNA: TGTGCCATCAGTGAGTCGGGCTTAAGTAGCTACAATGAGCAGTTCTTC; CDR3 protein: CAISESGLSSYNEQFF
V gene: TRBV10-3; D gene: TRBD2; J gene: TRBJ2-5; clone size: -; CDR3 DNA: TGTGCCATCAGGGTGGCGGGAGAAGAGACCCAGTACTTC; CDR3 protein: CAIRVAGEETQYF
V gene: TRBV4-1; D gene: TRBD1; J gene: TRBJ2-3; clone size: -; CDR3 DNA: TGCGCCAGCAGCCGGACAGGGGTGGTAGATACGCAGTATTTT; CDR3 protein: CASSRTGVVDTQYF
V gene: TRBV11-2; D gene: -; J gene: TRBJ2-2; clone size: -; CDR3 DNA: TGTGCCAGCAGCTCCTACAGGGCTAACACCGGGGAGCTGTTTTTT; CDR3 protein: CASSSYRANTGELFF
V gene: TRBV10-3; D gene: TRBD2; J gene: TRBJ2-1; clone size: -; CDR3 DNA: TGTGCCATCAGGGGTAGCGGGGGCAATGAGCAGTTCTTC; CDR3 protein: CAIRGSGGNEQFF
V gene: TRBV9; D gene: TRBD1; J gene: TRBJ1-6; clone size: -; CDR3 DNA: TGTGCCAGCAGCGTTTATGACAGGGCTTATAATTCACCCCTCCACTTT; CDR3 protein: CASSVYDRAYNSPLHF
V gene: TRBV7-6; D gene: TRBD1; J gene: TRBJ1-3; clone size: -; CDR3 DNA: TGTGCCAGCAGCTTAAGAACAGGGGGTGGAAACACCATATATTTT; CDR3 protein: CASSLRTGGGNTIYF
V gene: TRBV20-1; D gene: -; J gene: TRBJ1-5; clone size: -; CDR3 DNA: TGCAGTGCTGGGGCAGGTCAGCCCCAGCATTTT; CDR3 protein: CSAGAGQPQHF
V gene: TRBV9; D gene: TRBD1; J gene: TRBJ1-1; clone size: -; CDR3 DNA: TGTGCCAGCAGCGGGCGATCGGACAGGGGGGTACGGAACACTGAAGCTTTCTTT; CDR3 protein: CASSGRSDRGVRNTEAFF
V gene: TRBV5-4; D gene: TRBD2; J gene: TRBJ2-3; clone size: -; CDR3 DNA: TGTGCCAGCAGCTTTGAACTAGCGGGACCACGGGTCACGCAGTATTTT; CDR3 protein: CASSFELAGPRVTQYF
V gene: TRBV9; D gene: TRBD1; J gene: TRBJ1-1; clone size: once; CDR3 DNA: TGTGCCAGCAGCACCCGACAGGGGGTAGCTGAAGCTTTCTTT; CDR3 protein: CASSTRQGVAEAFF
V gene: TRBV5-1; D gene: TRBD1; J gene: TRBJ2-1; clone size: once; CDR3 DNA: TGCGCCAGCAGCCCGGGACAGCTCTCCTACAATGAGCAGTTCTTC; CDR3 protein: CASSPGQLSYNEQFF
V gene: TRBV5-4; D gene: TRBD1; J gene: TRBJ1-1; clone size: -; CDR3 DNA: TGTGCCAGCAGCCTAGACAGGGAGAACACTGAAGCTTTCTTT; CDR3 protein: CASSLDRENTEAFF
V gene: TRBV9; D gene: TRBD1; J gene: TRBJ1-1; clone size: -; CDR3 DNA: TGTGCCAGCAGTGCGACAGGGGCCATGAACACTGAAGCTTTCTTT; CDR3 protein: CASSATGAMNTEAFF